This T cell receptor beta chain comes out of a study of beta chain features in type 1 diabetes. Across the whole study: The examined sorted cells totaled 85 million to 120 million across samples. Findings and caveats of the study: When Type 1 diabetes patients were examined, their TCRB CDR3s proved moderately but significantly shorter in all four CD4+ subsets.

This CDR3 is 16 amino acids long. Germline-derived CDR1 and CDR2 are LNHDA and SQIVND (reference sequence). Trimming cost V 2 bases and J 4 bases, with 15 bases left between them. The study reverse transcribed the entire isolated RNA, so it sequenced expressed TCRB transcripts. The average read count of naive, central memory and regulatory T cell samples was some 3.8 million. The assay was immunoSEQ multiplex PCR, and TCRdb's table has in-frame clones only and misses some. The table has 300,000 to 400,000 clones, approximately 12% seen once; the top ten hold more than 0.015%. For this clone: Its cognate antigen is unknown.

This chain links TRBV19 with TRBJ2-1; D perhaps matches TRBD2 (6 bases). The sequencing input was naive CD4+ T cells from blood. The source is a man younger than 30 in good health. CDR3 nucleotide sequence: TGTGCCAGTAGTATAAAGACTGGGGCGGGATACAATGAGCAGTTCTTC. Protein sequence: CASSIKTGAGYNEQFF.